The 30 T cell receptor beta chains reported below all come from one sample, sequenced in a study of long-term antiretroviral therapy in people with HIV. With survey level as its setting, the immunoSEQ assay was v3.0. The assay was immunoSEQ multiplex PCR, and TCRdb's table has in-frame clones only and misses some. The sample consists of around 13,000 clones, about 80% of them appearing once. Sequenced material: unsorted PBMCs, taken 3.2 years before starting antiretroviral therapy. The receptor set was obtained from a man aged 35 to 55 with HIV.

In its sample, this clone was seen a few times. The chain joins TRBV5-1 to TRBJ2-2; unclear D gene. This CDR3 region has 12 residues. V was trimmed by 2 bases and J by 7 bases, leaving 6 bases between them. Germline V gene lookup returns CDR1 SGHRS and CDR2 YFSETQ. The CDR3 sequence is CASSFEGGELFF. The CDR3 bases are TGCGCCAGCAGCTTCGAAGGCGGGGAGCTGTTTTTT.

The chain combines TRBV2 with TRBJ1-2; a possible D gene is TRBD1 (6 bases). Between the trimmed V and J ends, which lost 6 bases and 0 bases, there was a span of 17 bases. The germline gives CDR1 SNHLY, CDR2 FYNNEI. The CDR3 runs 16 residues. The DNA for the CDR3 is TGTGCCAGCAGGGTCACAGGGAGAGGAGCTAACTATGGCTACACCTTC. It is translated as CASRVTGRGANYGYTF.

The chain couples TRBV6-1 to TRBJ2-7, with D possibly matching TRBD2 (6 bases). The V end lost 3 bases, the J end lost 7 bases, and 16 bases lay between the germline ends. Per germline, CDR1 MNHNS and CDR2 SASEGT. CDR3 length: 14 residues. The CDR3 sequence is CASSERDLGTEQYF. In DNA, the CDR3 is TGTGCCAGCAGTGAGAGGGACTTAGGCACGGAGCAGTACTTC.

This clone was counted between two and nine times. The chain carries TRBV4-1 and TRBJ1-5; maybe TRBD1 (6 bases). CDR1 is MGHRA and CDR2 is YSYEKL in the germline V gene. This CDR3 contains 15 residues. Trimming pared 4 bases from V and 5 bases from J, leaving 15 bases between. The CDR3: CASSLFEEGDQPQHF. The CDR3 DNA follows: TGCGCCAGCAGCCTGTTCGAGGAGGGGGATCAGCCCCAGCATTTT.

The J gene is TRBJ2-7, the V gene TRBV9; D call uncertain. Trimming shortened V by 0 bases and J by 2 bases, and 12 bases separated the two germline ends. Germline CDR1 SGDLS, CDR2 YYNGEE. The CDR3 runs 15 residues. DNA of the CDR3: TGTGCCAGCAGCGTAGCGGCCTCCCGGGCCTACGAGCAGTACTTC. Amino acid sequence: CASSVAASRAYEQYF.

This chain links TRBV30 with TRBJ1-1; D is ambiguous. V was cut by 0 bases and J by 1 base, with 12 bases left in between. The CDR3 is 15 residues long. The V gene's germline CDR1 is GTSNPN and CDR2 SVGIG (reference sequence). The CDR3 loop is CAWSVPNSGNTEAFF. CDR3 nucleotide sequence: TGTGCCTGGAGTGTCCCTAATTCCGGGAACACTGAAGCTTTCTTT.

This clone was found once. The rearrangement uses TRBV5-4 and TRBJ1-1; a weak D match, TRBD1 (6 bases). Germline CDR1 is SGHNT and CDR2 is YYREEE (reference sequence). V was clipped by 5 bases and J by 1 base, with 15 bases between them. The CDR3 is 15 residues long. This CDR3 is CASRSPGTQNTEAFF. In DNA, the CDR3 is TGTGCCAGCAGGTCCCCCGGGACACAGAACACTGAAGCTTTCTTT.

The CDR3 DNA sequence: TGTGCCAGCAGCTTTGGACAGTTGAACTATGGCTACACCTTC. It specifies CASSFGQLNYGYTF. This sequence joins TRBV5-6 and TRBJ1-2; possible D gene TRBD1, 6 bases. Between the trimmed V and J ends, which lost 2 bases and 2 bases, there was a span of 10 bases. This CDR3 has 14 amino acids. CDR1 is SGHDT, CDR2 YYEEEE, per germline.

The chain links TRBV11-2 to TRBJ1-4; 7 positions match TRBD1. This CDR3 has 17 amino acids. The trim removed 3 bases at V and 1 base at J, leaving 8 bases unmatched. Germline V gene sequence: CDR1 SGHAT, CDR2 FQNNGV. The CDR3 coding sequence is TGTGCCAGCAGCTTGAGGGGGCCGAAAAAAACTAATGAAAAACTGTTTTTT. This gives the protein CASSLRGPKKTNEKLFF.

The rearrangement links TRBV9 to TRBJ2-3; a possible D gene is TRBD2 (7 bases). This CDR3 has 14 amino acids. CDR1 and CDR2 from the germline V gene are SGDLS and YYNGEE. V lost 0 bases and J 6 bases, leaving 11 bases between the germline ends. The DNA for the CDR3 is TGTGCCAGCAGCGTAGGGGGGGGGCCCGATACGCAGTATTTT. Amino acids: CASSVGGGPDTQYF. The full variable domain, rest sourced from reference TRBV9 and TRBJ2-3, is DSGVTQTPKHLITATGQRVTLRCSPRSGDLSVYWYQQSLDQGLQFLIQYYNGEERAKGNILERFSAQQFPDLHSELNLSSLELGDSALYFCASSVGGGPDTQYFGPGTRLTVL.

The V and J genes are TRBV6-1 and TRBJ1-5; a weak D match, TRBD1 (5 bases). V was shortened by 4 bases and J by 5 bases, with 9 bases between the two germline ends. CDR3 length: 13 amino acids. Germline CDR1 MNHNS, CDR2 SASEGT. DNA for the CDR3: TGTGCCAGCAGTGGAGGGGAAGATCAGCCCCAGCATTTT. It encodes CASSGGEDQPQHF.

The V and J genes are TRBV5-6 and TRBJ2-3, with 15 nucleotides matching TRBD2. This CDR3 region has 17 residues. Germline CDR1 and CDR2: SGHDT and YYEEEE. The V gene end was trimmed by 4 bases and the J gene end by 2 bases; junction bases not matched to a gene: 5. The CDR3 DNA sequence: TGTGCCAGCAGCCCCGGGACTAGCGGGGGGCTCACAGATACGCAGTATTTT. This sequence encodes CASSPGTSGGLTDTQYF. The complete variable domain, with remaining parts taken from reference TRBV5-6 and TRBJ2-3, reads DAGVTQSPTHLIKTRGQQVTLRCSPKSGHDTVSWYQQALGQGPQFIFQYYEEEERQRGNFPDRFSGHQFPNYSSELNVNALLLGDSALYLCASSPGTSGGLTDTQYFGPGTRLTVL.

The gene calls are TRBV2 and TRBJ1-5; weak D call: TRBD1 (6 bases). The V gene lost 8 bases and the J gene lost 10 bases, with 24 bases spanning the gap. The CDR3 totals 15 residues. In germline, CDR1 is SNHLY, CDR2 FYNNEI. CDR3 sequence reads: CASEPGHRTSDPQHF. The CDR3 DNA reads as TGTGCCAGCGAACCGGGACACAGAACATCGGATCCCCAGCATTTT.

There are a few counts of this clone. The chain couples TRBV7-8 to TRBJ1-3; maybe TRBD1 (6 bases). From germline, CDR1 is SGHVS and CDR2 FQNEAQ. V dropped 5 bases and J dropped 0 bases, with 8 bases sitting between them. The CDR3 loop spans 14 amino acids. CDR3 loop: CASSPGDSGNTIYF. CDR3 DNA: TGTGCCAGCAGCCCAGGGGACTCTGGAAACACCATATATTTT.

A few counts support this clone. This sequence joins TRBV27 and TRBJ2-7, with a tentative D call TRBD1 (5 bases). Trimming took 6 bases from V and 1 from J, leaving 10 bases between them. CDR3 length: 13 residues. Germline CDR1 and CDR2: MNHEY and SMNVEV (reference sequence). The CDR3 reads CASRTDESYEQYF. In nucleotides, the CDR3 is TGTGCCAGCAGGACAGACGAATCCTACGAGCAGTACTTC.

The V gene is TRBV7-9, the J gene TRBJ2-7; D uncertain. V dropped 2 bases and J dropped 7 bases, with 9 bases sitting between them. In germline, CDR1 is SEHNR, CDR2 FQNEAQ (reference sequence). This CDR3 is 12 amino acids long. CDR3 residues: CASSLQLLEQYF. DNA of the CDR3: TGTGCCAGCAGCTTACAACTTCTGGAGCAGTACTTC. The variable domain in full, completed from reference TRBV7-9 and TRBJ2-7, reads DTGVSQNPRHKITKRGQNVTFRCDPISEHNRLYWYRQTLGQGPEFLTYFQNEAQLEKSRLLSDRFSAERPKGSFSTLEIQRTEQGDSAMYLCASSLQLLEQYFGPGTRLTVT.

The V gene is TRBV6-5, the J gene TRBJ1-2; 8 positions agree with TRBD1. The CDR3 is made up of 13 amino acids. Germline trimming cut 6 bases from V and 6 bases from J; bases unmatched to any gene: 6. Looked up from germline, CDR1 is MNHEY and CDR2 is SVGAGI. This chain's CDR3 is CASRSDRGHGYTF. Here the CDR3 DNA reads TGTGCCAGCAGGTCCGACAGGGGTCATGGCTACACCTTC.

The gene calls are TRBV7-9 and TRBJ2-3, with 10 bases lining up with TRBD2. V shed 1 base and J 5 bases; nucleotides not matched to a gene: 0. Germline CDR1 and CDR2: SEHNR and FQNEAQ (reference sequence). This CDR3 is built from 14 residues. DNA for the CDR3: TGTGCCAGCAGCTTAGGGACTAGCGGAGATACGCAGTATTTT. It specifies CASSLGTSGDTQYF.

The rearrangement uses TRBV11-2 and TRBJ2-7; the D gene is possibly TRBD1 (5 bases). This CDR3 comprises 13 residues. V was pared by 6 bases and J by 1 base, with 10 bases between. CDR1 is SGHAT, CDR2 FQNNGV, per germline. The CDR3: CASRPSGSYEQYF. In DNA form, the CDR3 reads TGTGCCAGCAGGCCCTCAGGGTCCTACGAGCAGTACTTC.

The chain carries TRBV5-6 and TRBJ1-2; a weak D match, TRBD1 (5 bases). V dropped 4 bases and J dropped 4 bases, with 8 bases sitting between them. The CDR3 runs 12 residues. The germline V gene encodes CDR1 SGHDT and CDR2 YYEEEE. CDR3 nucleotide sequence: TGTGCCAGCAGCCGGGACGGCTATGGCTACACCTTC. Translated, it gives CASSRDGYGYTF.

The chain is built from TRBV30 and TRBJ2-3; D is undetermined. Germline V gene sequence: CDR1 GTSNPN, CDR2 SVGIG (reference sequence). The V end lost 2 bases, the J end lost 5 bases, and 8 bases lay between the germline ends. The CDR3 has 12 residues. The CDR3 DNA is TGTGCCTGGAGTAGTGGGGTAGATACGCAGTATTTT. It is translated as CAWSSGVDTQYF.

The chain uses TRBV2 and TRBJ1-2, with a possible D match to TRBD1 (5 bases). Germline CDR1 and CDR2: SNHLY and FYNNEI. V was pared by 8 bases and J by 7 bases, with 23 bases between. This CDR3 is built from 15 residues. CDR3 in DNA: TGTGCCAGCGAACTCATTAGGGGTCCATACAGTGGCTACACCTTC. It yields the protein CASELIRGPYSGYTF. The entire variable domain, with the rest obtained from reference TRBV2 and TRBJ1-2, is as follows: EPEVTQTPSHQVTQMGQEVILRCVPISNHLYFYWYRQILGQKVEFLVSFYNNEISEKSEIFDDQFSVERPDGSNFTLKIRSTKLEDSAMYFCASELIRGPYSGYTFGSGTRLTVV.

The chain joins TRBV18 to TRBJ1-2; tentatively, D is TRBD1 (5 bases). Trimming removed 3 bases at V and 3 bases at J, with 14 bases between. The germline CDR1 and CDR2 sequences are KGHSH and LQKENI. This CDR3 spans 15 amino acids. The CDR3 spells CASSPTSGDDYGYTF. The CDR3 region has the DNA TGTGCCAGCTCACCGACCTCCGGGGACGACTATGGCTACACCTTC.

The V gene is TRBV11-2, the J gene TRBJ1-1; 8 nucleotides match TRBD1. Germline loops: CDR1 SGHAT, CDR2 FQNNGV. This CDR3 has 18 amino acids. V was clipped by 4 bases and J by 4 bases; unmatched bases: 17. The CDR3 nucleotides read TGTGCCAGCAGCTCCCTTAGATCGCAGGGGGCGCTGGGCACTGAAGCTTTCTTT. This sequence encodes CASSSLRSQGALGTEAFF. Complete variable domain (other parts from reference TRBV11-2 and TRBJ1-1): EAGVAQSPRYKIIEKRQSVAFWCNPISGHATLYWYQQILGQGPKLLIQFQNNGVVDDSQLPKDRFSAERLKGVDSTLKIQPAKLEDSAVYLCASSSLRSQGALGTEAFFGQGTRLTVV.

V usage is TRBV5-4 and J usage is TRBJ1-4; the D gene is possibly TRBD1 (6 bases). The V and J ends lost 5 bases and 1 base respectively, with 18 bases between them. Germline CDR1 is SGHNT and CDR2 is YYREEE (reference sequence). The CDR3 runs to 17 residues. CDR3 DNA: TGTGCCAGCAGACCCGACGGGGGGCGAGGAACTAATGAAAAACTGTTTTTT. It is translated as CASRPDGGRGTNEKLFF. The full variable domain, in which reference TRBV5-4 and TRBJ1-4 provide the parts outside the CDR3, is ETGVTQSPTHLIKTRGQQVTLRCSSQSGHNTVSWYQQALGQGPQFIFQYYREEENGRGNFPPRFSGLQFPNYSSELNVNALELDDSALYLCASRPDGGRGTNEKLFFGSGTQLSVL.

The chain recombines TRBV5-4 with TRBJ1-3; the D is unclear. V lost 4 bases and J lost 2, with 10 bases in between. The CDR3 covers 14 residues. The germline gives CDR1 SGHNT, CDR2 YYREEE (reference sequence). CDR3 in amino acids: CASSQPGTGNTIYF. CDR3 DNA sequence: TGTGCCAGCAGCCAACCGGGGACTGGAAACACCATATATTTT.

Only one count was recorded for this clone. This chain links TRBV19 with TRBJ1-1; no reliable D call. With 3 bases removed from V and 3 bases from J, the gap between germline ends came to 11 bases. CDR1 and CDR2 (germline): LNHDA, SQIVND (reference sequence). CDR3 length: 14 residues. CDR3 nucleotide sequence: TGTGCCAGTAGTATCGTAAAGGGATACACTGAAGCTTTCTTT. It yields the protein CASSIVKGYTEAFF.

Only a few counts were recorded for this clone. The chain carries TRBV2 and TRBJ1-2, with D perhaps TRBD1 (5 bases). Trimming left V 6 bases short and J 4 bases short, with 18 bases between. Germline V gives CDR1 SNHLY, CDR2 FYNNEI. This CDR3 is 15 amino acids long. The CDR3 loop reads CASRGPVDSVYGYTF. For the CDR3, the DNA is TGTGCCAGCAGGGGGCCCGTCGACAGCGTCTATGGCTACACCTTC.

V gene TRBV5-6 combines with J gene TRBJ2-1, with a weak D call TRBD1 (6 bases). Trimming stripped 2 bases from V and 0 bases from J, with 15 bases between. This CDR3 comprises 17 residues. CDR1 is SGHDT, CDR2 YYEEEE, per germline. In nucleotides, the CDR3 is TGTGCCAGCAGCTTACTGACAGGTTGGAGCTCCTACAATGAGCAGTTCTTC. Amino acids: CASSLLTGWSSYNEQFF.

This chain uses TRBV19 with TRBJ1-5; D might be TRBD1 (5 bases). The germline V gene has CDR1 LNHDA and CDR2 SQIVND (reference sequence). Trimming cost V 6 bases and J 1 base, with 13 bases left between them. The CDR3 is 15 residues long. The chain's CDR3 is CASRPRDFSNQPQHF. The CDR3 coding sequence is TGTGCCAGTAGACCGCGGGACTTCAGCAATCAGCCCCAGCATTTT.